This record concerns one TCR beta chain sequence. Measured with immunoSEQ multiplex PCR; TCRdb has only the in-frame clones, and not every one. The data show about 24,000 clones, 84% seen once. These data come from a study of PD-1 blockade in classical Hodgkin lymphoma. Study at large: Intravenous delivery of nivolumab at 3 mg/kg to patients occurred every 2 weeks.

Trimming took off 5 bases at V and 6 bases at J, with 12 bases between the two ends. The CDR3 is 13 residues long. Germline CDR1 and CDR2: SGHDT and YYEEEE. After autologous stem cell transplantation all patients relapsed, and prior brentuximab vedotin exposure differed between cohorts. Negative selection with magnetic separation was used to purify CD4+ T cells from thawed PBMCs. The chain joins TRBV5-6 to TRBJ2-4, with D maybe TRBD2 (6 bases). Sequences were derived from CD4+ T cells from blood, sampled at baseline. This receptor was taken from a human donor with classical Hodgkin lymphoma. The CDR3 sequence is CASRGLGANIQYF. Written as DNA, the CDR3 is TGTGCCAGCAGGGGACTCGGGGCAAACATTCAGTACTTC.